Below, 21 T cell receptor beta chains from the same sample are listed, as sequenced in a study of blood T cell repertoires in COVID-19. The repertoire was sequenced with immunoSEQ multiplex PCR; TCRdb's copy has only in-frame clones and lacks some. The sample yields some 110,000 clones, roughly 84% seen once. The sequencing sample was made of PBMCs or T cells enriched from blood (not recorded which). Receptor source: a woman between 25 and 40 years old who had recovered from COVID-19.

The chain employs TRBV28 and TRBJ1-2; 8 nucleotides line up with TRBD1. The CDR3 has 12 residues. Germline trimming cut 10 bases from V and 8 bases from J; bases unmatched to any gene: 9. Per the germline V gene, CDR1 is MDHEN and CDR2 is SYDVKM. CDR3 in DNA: TGTGCCATTCGACAGGGGAGATGGGGCTACACCTTC. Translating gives CAIRQGRWGYTF.

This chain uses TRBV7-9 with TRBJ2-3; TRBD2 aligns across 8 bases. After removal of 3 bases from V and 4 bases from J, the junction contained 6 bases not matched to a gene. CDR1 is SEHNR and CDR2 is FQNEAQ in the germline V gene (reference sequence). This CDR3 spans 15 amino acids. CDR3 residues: CASSFRGRFPDTQYF. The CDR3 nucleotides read TGTGCCAGCAGCTTCCGCGGGAGGTTCCCAGATACGCAGTATTTT.

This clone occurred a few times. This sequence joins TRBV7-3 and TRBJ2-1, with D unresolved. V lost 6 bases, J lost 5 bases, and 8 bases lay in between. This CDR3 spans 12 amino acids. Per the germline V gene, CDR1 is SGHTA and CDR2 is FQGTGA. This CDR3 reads CASSRLDNEQFF. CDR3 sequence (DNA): TGTGCCAGCAGTAGACTTGACAATGAGCAGTTCTTC.

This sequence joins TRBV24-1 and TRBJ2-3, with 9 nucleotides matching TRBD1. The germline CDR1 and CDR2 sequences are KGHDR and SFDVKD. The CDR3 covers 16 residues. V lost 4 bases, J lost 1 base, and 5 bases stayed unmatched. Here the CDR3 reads CATSEPTGGRTDTQYF. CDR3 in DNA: TGTGCCACCAGTGAACCTACAGGGGGCCGCACAGATACGCAGTATTTT.

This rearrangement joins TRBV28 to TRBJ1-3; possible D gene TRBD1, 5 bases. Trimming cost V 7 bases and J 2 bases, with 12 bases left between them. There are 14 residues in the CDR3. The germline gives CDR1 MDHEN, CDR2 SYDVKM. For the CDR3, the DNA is TGTGCCAGCACCCGGGACTATCCTGGAAACACCATATATTTT. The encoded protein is CASTRDYPGNTIYF.

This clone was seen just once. The CDR3 is CASSLGGSGWGTEAFF. In DNA form, the CDR3 reads TGCGCCAGCAGCTTGGGAGGGTCAGGATGGGGCACTGAAGCTTTCTTT. The V and J genes are TRBV5-1 and TRBJ1-1; D unresolved. Germline V CDR1 and CDR2: SGHRS, YFSETQ. This CDR3 contains 16 residues. The V gene lost 0 bases and the J gene lost 4 bases, with 16 bases spanning the gap.

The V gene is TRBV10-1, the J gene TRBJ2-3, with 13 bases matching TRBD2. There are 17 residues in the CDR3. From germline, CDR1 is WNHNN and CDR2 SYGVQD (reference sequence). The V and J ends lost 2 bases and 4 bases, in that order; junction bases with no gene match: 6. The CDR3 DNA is TGCGCCAGCAGTGAGGGACTAGCGGGAGTTTTTTCAGATACGCAGTATTTT. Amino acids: CASSEGLAGVFSDTQYF.

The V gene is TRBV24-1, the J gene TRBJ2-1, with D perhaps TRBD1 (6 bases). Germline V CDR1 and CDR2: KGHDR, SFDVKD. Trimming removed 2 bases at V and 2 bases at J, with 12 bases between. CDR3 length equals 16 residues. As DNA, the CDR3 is TGTGCCACCAGTGATTACGCCGGGACAACCTACAATGAGCAGTTCTTC. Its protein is CATSDYAGTTYNEQFF.

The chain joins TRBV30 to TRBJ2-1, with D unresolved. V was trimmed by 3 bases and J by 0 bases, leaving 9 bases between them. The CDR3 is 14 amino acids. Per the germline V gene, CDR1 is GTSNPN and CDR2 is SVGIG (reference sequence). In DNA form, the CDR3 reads TGTGCCTGGAGGACTGGTCGCTCCTACAATGAGCAGTTCTTC. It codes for CAWRTGRSYNEQFF.

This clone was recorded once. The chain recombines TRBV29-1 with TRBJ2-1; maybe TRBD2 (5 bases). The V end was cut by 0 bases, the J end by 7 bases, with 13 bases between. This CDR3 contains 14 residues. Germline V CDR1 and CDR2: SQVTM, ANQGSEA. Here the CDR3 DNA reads TGCAGCGTTGAAGATCGCCTAGCTAGGAATGAGCAGTTCTTC. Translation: CSVEDRLARNEQFF.

The CDR3 loop reads CASSTAWTSGRAYEQYF. The CDR3 region has the DNA TGTGCCAGCAGTACCGCCTGGACTAGCGGGAGGGCCTACGAGCAGTACTTC. The chain carries TRBV5-4 and TRBJ2-7; 15 nucleotides align to TRBD2. Trimming at V came to 5 bases and at J to 2 bases, leaving 8 bases not matched to a gene. This CDR3 is built from 17 residues. Germline CDR1 is SGHNT and CDR2 is YYREEE (reference sequence).

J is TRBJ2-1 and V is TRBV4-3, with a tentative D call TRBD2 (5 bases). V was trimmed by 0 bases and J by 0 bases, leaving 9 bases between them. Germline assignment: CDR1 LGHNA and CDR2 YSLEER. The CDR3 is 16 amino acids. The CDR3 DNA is TGCGCCAGCAGCCAAGACGTAGGGAGCTCCTACAATGAGCAGTTCTTC. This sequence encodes CASSQDVGSSYNEQFF.

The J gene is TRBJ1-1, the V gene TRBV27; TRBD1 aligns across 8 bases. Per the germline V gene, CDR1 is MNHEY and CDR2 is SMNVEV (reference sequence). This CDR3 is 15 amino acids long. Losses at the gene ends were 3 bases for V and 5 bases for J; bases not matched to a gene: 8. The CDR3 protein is CASSLTGAAWTEAFF. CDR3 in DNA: TGTGCCAGCAGTTTGACAGGGGCCGCTTGGACTGAAGCTTTCTTT.

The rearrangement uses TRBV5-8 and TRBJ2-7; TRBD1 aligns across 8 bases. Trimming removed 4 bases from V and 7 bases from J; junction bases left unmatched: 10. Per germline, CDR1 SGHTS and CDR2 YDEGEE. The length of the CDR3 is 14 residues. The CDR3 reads CASSLGQGLGEQYF. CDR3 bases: TGTGCCAGCAGCCTAGGACAGGGCCTCGGGGAGCAGTACTTC.

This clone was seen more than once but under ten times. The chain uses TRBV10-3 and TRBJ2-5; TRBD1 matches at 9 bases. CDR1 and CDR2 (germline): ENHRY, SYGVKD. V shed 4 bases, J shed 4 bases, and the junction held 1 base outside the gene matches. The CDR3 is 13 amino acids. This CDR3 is CAISGQGGETQYF. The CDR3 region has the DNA TGTGCCATCAGTGGACAGGGGGGAGAGACCCAGTACTTC.

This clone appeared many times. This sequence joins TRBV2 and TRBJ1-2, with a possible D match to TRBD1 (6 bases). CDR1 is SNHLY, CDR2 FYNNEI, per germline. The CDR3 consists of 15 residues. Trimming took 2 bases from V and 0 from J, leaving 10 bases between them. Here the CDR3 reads CASSEQGISNYGYTF. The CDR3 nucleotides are TGTGCCAGCAGTGAACAGGGGATTTCTAACTATGGCTACACCTTC.

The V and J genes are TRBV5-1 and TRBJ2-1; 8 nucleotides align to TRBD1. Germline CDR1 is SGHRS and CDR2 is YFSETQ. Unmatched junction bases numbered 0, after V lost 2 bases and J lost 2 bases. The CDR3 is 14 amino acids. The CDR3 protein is CASSLQGAYNEQFF. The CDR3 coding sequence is TGCGCCAGCAGCTTACAGGGGGCCTACAATGAGCAGTTCTTC.

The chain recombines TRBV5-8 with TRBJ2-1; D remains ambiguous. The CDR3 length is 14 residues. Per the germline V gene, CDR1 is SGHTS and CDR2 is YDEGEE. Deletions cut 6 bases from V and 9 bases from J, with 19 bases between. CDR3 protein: CASTPYRRFSEQFF. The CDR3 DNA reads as TGTGCCAGCACCCCCTACCGTCGATTTAGTGAGCAGTTCTTC.

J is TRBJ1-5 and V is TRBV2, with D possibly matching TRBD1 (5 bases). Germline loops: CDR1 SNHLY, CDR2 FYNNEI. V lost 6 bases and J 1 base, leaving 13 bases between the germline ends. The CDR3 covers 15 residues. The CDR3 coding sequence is TGTGCCAGCAGGTCACAGGCAATAAGCAATCAGCCCCAGCATTTT. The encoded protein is CASRSQAISNQPQHF.

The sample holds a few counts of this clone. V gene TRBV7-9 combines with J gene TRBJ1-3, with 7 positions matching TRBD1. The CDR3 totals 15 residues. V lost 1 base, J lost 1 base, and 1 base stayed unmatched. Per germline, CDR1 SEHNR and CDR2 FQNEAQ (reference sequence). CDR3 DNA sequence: TGTGCCAGCAGCTTAGGGGACAGTTCTGGAAACACCATATATTTT. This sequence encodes CASSLGDSSGNTIYF.

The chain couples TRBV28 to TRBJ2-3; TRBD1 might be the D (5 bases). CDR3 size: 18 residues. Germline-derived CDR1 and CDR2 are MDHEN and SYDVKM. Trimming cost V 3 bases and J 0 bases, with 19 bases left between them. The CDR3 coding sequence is TGTGCCAGCAGTTTCTCTTCGACAGCGACTTATAGCACAGATACGCAGTATTTT. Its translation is CASSFSSTATYSTDTQYF.